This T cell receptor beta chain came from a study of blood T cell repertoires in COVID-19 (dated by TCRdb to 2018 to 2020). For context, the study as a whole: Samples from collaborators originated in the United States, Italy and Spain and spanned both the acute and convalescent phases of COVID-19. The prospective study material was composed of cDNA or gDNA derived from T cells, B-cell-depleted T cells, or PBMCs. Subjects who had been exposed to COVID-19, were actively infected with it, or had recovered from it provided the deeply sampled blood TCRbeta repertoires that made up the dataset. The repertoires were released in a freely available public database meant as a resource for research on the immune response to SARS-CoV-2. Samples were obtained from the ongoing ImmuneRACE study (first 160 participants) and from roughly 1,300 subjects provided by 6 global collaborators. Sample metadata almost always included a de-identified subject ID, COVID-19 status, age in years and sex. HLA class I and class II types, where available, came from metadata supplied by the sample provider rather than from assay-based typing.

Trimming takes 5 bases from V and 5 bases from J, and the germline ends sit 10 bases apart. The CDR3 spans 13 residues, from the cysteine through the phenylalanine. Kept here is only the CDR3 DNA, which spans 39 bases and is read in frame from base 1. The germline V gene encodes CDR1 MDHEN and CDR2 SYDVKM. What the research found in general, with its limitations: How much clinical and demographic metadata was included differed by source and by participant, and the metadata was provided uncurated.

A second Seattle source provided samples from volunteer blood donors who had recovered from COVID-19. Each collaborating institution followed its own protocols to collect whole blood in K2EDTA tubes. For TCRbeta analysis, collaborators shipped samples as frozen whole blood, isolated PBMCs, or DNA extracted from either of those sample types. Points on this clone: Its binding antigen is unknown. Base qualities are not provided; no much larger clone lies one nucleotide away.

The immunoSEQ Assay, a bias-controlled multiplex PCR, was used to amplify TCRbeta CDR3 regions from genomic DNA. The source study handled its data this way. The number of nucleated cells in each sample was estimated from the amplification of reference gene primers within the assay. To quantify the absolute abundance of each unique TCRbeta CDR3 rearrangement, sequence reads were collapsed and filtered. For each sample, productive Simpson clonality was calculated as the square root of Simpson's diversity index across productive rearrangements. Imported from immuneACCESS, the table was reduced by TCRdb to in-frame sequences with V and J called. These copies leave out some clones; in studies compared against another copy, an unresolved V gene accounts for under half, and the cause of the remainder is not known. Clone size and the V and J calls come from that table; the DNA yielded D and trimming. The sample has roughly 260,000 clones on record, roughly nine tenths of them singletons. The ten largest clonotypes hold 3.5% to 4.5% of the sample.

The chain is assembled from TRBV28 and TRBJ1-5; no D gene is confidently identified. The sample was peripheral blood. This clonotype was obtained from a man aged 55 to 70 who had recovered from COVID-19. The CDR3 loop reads CASSPHGYQPQHF. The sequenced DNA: TGTGCCAGCAGTCCCCACGGGTATCAGCCCCAGCATTTT.